This T cell receptor (beta chain) was documented in a study of cytomegalovirus exposure and HLA in healthy donors. Worth noting for this clone: What it binds is unknown.

This PCR relied on a set of 60 Vbeta primers and 13 Jbeta primers. Data came from immunoSEQ multiplex PCR; TCRdb stores just in-frame clones and leaves some out. This table holds about 140,000 clones, 78% found once. The study's findings and limits: The presence/absence work took it that sequencing depth was about the same across donors. A later analysis associated roughly 15,000 TCR beta sequences with HLA alleles at a 0.05 false discovery rate.

The CDR3 extends over 15 amino acids. V was pared by 5 bases and J by 7 bases, with 9 bases of the junction left unmatched. Germline CDR1 and CDR2: MRHNA and SNTAGT. This sequence originates from a male donor in good health and CMV-seronegative. The J gene is TRBJ2-7, the V gene TRBV6-4, with TRBD2 matching 12 bases. The sample was PBMCs. The CDR3 sequence: CASSKRLAGVEEQYF. CDR3 DNA sequence: TGTGCCAGCAGTAAAAGACTAGCGGGAGTAGAAGAGCAGTACTTC.